Below, one TCR beta chain is given with its context. CDR3 length equals 16 residues. Trimming cost V 4 bases and J 5 bases; bases outside gene matches: 11. Germline CDR1 is SGHRS and CDR2 is YFSETQ. The data derive from a study of T cell changes during pregnancy in multiple sclerosis. TCRdb keeps only in-frame clones here, not all; method: immunoSEQ multiplex PCR. The repertoire holds some 100,000 clones, with 75% to 95% as singletons. The J gene is TRBJ1-4, the V gene TRBV5-1; 7 positions match TRBD1. This TCR was sampled from a female donor with multiple sclerosis, enrolled in a pregnancy study. Material: peripheral blood, obtained in the second trimester of pregnancy. The CDR3 sequence is CASSRVDRAKNEKLFF. The CDR3, as DNA: TGCGCCAGCAGCAGGGTAGACAGGGCCAAAAATGAAAAACTGTTTTTT.